This T cell receptor (beta chain) was captured in a study of shared clonotypes between healthy human individuals. Findings and limits, study-wide: The study drew on few donors, limiting represented genetic and exposure-history diversity. It was anticipated that sequencing depth would influence how many clonotypes donors shared.

CDR3 length equals 12 residues. V was trimmed by 1 base and J by 6 bases, leaving 9 bases between them. Per germline, CDR1 GTSNPN and CDR2 SVGIG (reference sequence). Points on this clone: The antigen is undetermined.

TCRdb's copy holds only in-frame clones and misses some; the assay was immunoSEQ multiplex PCR. Of some 1,400,000 clones detected, around 95% appear once; the ten largest clones hold approximately 1.2%. The sequence was collected from a man aged 25 to 45 in good health. Material for sequencing was naive CD4+ T cells sorted from blood. As for subset: CD45RA+ positively selected. J is TRBJ1-1 and V is TRBV30, with D hard to call. DNA for the CDR3: TGTGCCTGGAGTGGGGCCCGACCTGAAGCTTTCTTT. Amino acid sequence: CAWSGARPEAFF.